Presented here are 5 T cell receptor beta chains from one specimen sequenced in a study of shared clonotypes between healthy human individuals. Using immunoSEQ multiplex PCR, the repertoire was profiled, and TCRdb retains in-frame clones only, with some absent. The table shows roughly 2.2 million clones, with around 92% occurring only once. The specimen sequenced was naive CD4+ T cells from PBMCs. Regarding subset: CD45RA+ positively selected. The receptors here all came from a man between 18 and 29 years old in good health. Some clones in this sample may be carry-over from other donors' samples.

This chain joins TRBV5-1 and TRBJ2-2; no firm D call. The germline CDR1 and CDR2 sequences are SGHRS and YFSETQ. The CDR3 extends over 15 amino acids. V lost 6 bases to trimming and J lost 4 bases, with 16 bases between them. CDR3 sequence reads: CASNPELARTGELFF. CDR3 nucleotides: TGCGCCAGCAACCCGGAGTTGGCCCGCACCGGGGAGCTGTTTTTT.

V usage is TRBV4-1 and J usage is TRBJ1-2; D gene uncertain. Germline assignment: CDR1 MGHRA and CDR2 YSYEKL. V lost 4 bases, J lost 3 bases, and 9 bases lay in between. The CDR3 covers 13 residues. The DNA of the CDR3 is TGCGCCAGCAGCCCATCGGTATACTATGGCTACACCTTC. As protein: CASSPSVYYGYTF.

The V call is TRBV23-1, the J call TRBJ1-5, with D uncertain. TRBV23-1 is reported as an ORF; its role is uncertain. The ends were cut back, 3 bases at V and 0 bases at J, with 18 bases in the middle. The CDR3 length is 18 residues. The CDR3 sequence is CASSQSSGQRDSNQPQHF. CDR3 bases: TGCGCCAGCAGTCAGTCCTCCGGGCAGCGGGATAGCAATCAGCCCCAGCATTTT.

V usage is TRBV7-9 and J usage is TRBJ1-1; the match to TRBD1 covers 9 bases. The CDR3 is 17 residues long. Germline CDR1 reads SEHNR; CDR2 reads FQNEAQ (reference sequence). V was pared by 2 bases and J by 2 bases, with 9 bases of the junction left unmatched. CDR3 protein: CASSLSPGQGTNTEAFF. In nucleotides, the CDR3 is TGTGCCAGCAGCTTATCCCCGGGACAGGGCACAAACACTGAAGCTTTCTTT. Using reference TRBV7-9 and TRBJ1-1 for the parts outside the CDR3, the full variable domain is DTGVSQNPRHKITKRGQNVTFRCDPISEHNRLYWYRQTLGQGPEFLTYFQNEAQLEKSRLLSDRFSAERPKGSFSTLEIQRTEQGDSAMYLCASSLSPGQGTNTEAFFGQGTRLTVV.

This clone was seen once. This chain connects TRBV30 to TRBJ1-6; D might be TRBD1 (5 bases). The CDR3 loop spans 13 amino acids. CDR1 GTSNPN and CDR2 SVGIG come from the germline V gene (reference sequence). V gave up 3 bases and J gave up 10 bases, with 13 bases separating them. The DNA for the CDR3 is TGTGCCTGGAGACTAGGGACGGGATCACCCCTCCACTTT. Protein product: CAWRLGTGSPLHF.